Included here is one T cell receptor beta chain sequence, with context. The assay was immunoSEQ multiplex PCR, and TCRdb's table has in-frame clones only and misses some. The sample holds some 270,000 clones, around 90% seen once. The data belong to a study of blood T cell repertoires in COVID-19. On the study more broadly: T cells, B-cell-depleted T cells, or PBMCs supplied cDNA or gDNA.

Living in about two dozen US areas, the participants were between roughly 18 and 90 years of age. Allocation to cohorts depended on clinical history reported by the participants. Within 2 weeks of study entry, exposed participants had contacted a PCR-confirmed or clinician-diagnosed COVID-19 case. V was pared by 3 bases and J by 1 base, with 9 bases between. Germline CDR1 reads SGHVS; CDR2 reads FQNEAQ. This CDR3 comprises 15 residues. Material for sequencing was PBMCs or T cells enriched from blood (not recorded which). J is TRBJ2-2 and V is TRBV7-8, with TRBD1 as a possible D gene (6 bases). This TCR derives from a woman aged 40 to 50 who had been exposed to COVID-19. The CDR3 here is CASSFHRVNTGELFF. DNA of the CDR3: TGTGCCAGCAGCTTCCACAGGGTGAACACCGGGGAGCTGTTTTTT.